The rows below give T cell receptor beta chains drawn from one sample of a study of cytomegalovirus exposure and HLA in healthy donors. Assay: immunoSEQ multiplex PCR; the TCRdb copy retains only in-frame clones and omits some. Of about 140,000 clones listed, 70% to 90% are singletons. Material for sequencing was PBMCs. Every receptor here comes from a man younger than 30 in good health and CMV-seronegative. Each CDR3 is given with its conserved first and last residue. D genes are given only for firm matches. A clone size is listed for some rows: how often the clone was seen (once, few, many), or a class if it is expanded.

>16|-|TRBV4-3|TRBD2|TRBJ2-7
TGCGCCAGCAGCCAAGAGCCTAGCGGTAGCTCCTACGAGCAGTACTTC
CASSQEPSGSSYEQYF
>13|-|TRBV2|-|TRBJ1-1
TGTGCCTCCCTGGACACACTGAACACTGAAGCTTTCTTT
CASLDTLNTEAFF
>16|-|TRBV5-4|-|TRBJ2-1
TGTGCCAGCAGTGGGGTTGGGGGGTCCCGCTACAATGAGCAGTTCTTC
CASSGVGGSRYNEQFF
>15|-|TRBV7-2|-|TRBJ1-3
TGTGCCAGCAGCTTAGAGGCGGGTTCTGGAAACACCATATATTTT
CASSLEAGSGNTIYF
>15|-|TRBV30|-|TRBJ2-5
TGTGCCTGGAGTGTACTGGGGGGGGCTGGGGAGACCCAGTACTTC
CAWSVLGGAGETQYF
>16|-|TRBV5-1|TRBD1|TRBJ2-1
TGCGCCAGCAGCGCACGACCGGGACAGGGGAGCAATGAGCAGTTCTTC
CASSARPGQGSNEQFF
>16|-|TRBV27|TRBD1|TRBJ1-5
TGTGCCAGCAGTCCACTCGGGACAGGGGAAAATCAGCCCCAGCATTTT
CASSPLGTGENQPQHF
>17|-|TRBV4-1|-|TRBJ1-2
TGCGCCAGCAGCCAAGATGAAGAGGGCCCCCATAACTATGGCTACACCTTC
CASSQDEEGPHNYGYTF
>14|once|TRBV5-1|TRBD1|TRBJ2-1
TGCGCCAGCAGCTTGGACCCGACAGGGCAAAGGCAGTTCTTC
CASSLDPTGQRQFF
>16|-|TRBV6-6|-|TRBJ2-3
TGTGCCAGCAGAGACCCCGAGGTGGAGGGTGAAGATACGCAGTATTTT
CASRDPEVEGEDTQYF
>17|-|TRBV27|TRBD2|TRBJ2-1
TGTGCCAGCAGTTTCCATACGACTAGCGGGAGGGGCAATGAGCAGTTCTTC
CASSFHTTSGRGNEQFF
>17|-|TRBV15|-|TRBJ2-7
TGTGCCACCAGCAGACCGGGAGCAGGGCAATGGTCCTACGAGCAGTACTTC
CATSRPGAGQWSYEQYF
>13|-|TRBV11-2|TRBD2|TRBJ2-7
TGTGCCAGTGCGGCGGGGGTCGATTACGAGCAGTACTTC
CASAAGVDYEQYF
>13|once|TRBV5-6|-|TRBJ2-2
TGTGCCAGCAGCCCTTATACCTACGGGGAGCTGTTTTTT
CASSPYTYGELFF
>12|few|TRBV13|-|TRBJ2-1
TGTGCCAGCAGCTTGCGGGATACTGAGCAGTTCTTC
CASSLRDTEQFF
>16|few|TRBV7-2|TRBD2|TRBJ2-5
TGTGCCAGCAGCTTAGGTAGCGGGGGTGAGATGGAGACCCAGTACTTC
CASSLGSGGEMETQYF
>16|once|TRBV7-2|-|TRBJ1-3
TGTGCCAGCAGCCCACACCGACCGACAGTTAGAAACACCATATATTTT
CASSPHRPTVRNTIYF
>17|-|TRBV7-9|TRBD1|TRBJ2-3
TGTGCCAGCAGCTTCCCCGGGGACAGGTACTTCACAGATACGCAGTATTTT
CASSFPGDRYFTDTQYF
>15|-|TRBV7-9|-|TRBJ2-2
TGTGCCAGCAGCCCCTCGGGACTGGTCACCGGGGAGCTGTTTTTT
CASSPSGLVTGELFF
>13|-|TRBV19|TRBD1|TRBJ1-5
TGTGCCAGTTCGGGACAGGGAGATCAGCCCCAGCATTTT
CASSGQGDQPQHF
>15|-|TRBV5-1|TRBD2|TRBJ2-2
TGCGCCAGCAAATGGTTAGCGGGATCGGCCGGGGAGCTGTTTTTT
CASKWLAGSAGELFF
>11|-|TRBV20-1|-|TRBJ2-1
TGCAGTGCTAGAGATCGGGGGGAGCAGTTCTTC
CSARDRGEQFF
>13|-|TRBV6-1|-|TRBJ2-3
TGTGCCAGTCGAACCAGGAGCACAGATACGCAGTATTTT
CASRTRSTDTQYF
>12|-|TRBV7-9|-|TRBJ2-3
TGTGCCAGCAGCTTACGGTCACAGGCCCAGTATTTT
CASSLRSQAQYF
>16|-|TRBV6-5|TRBD1|TRBJ1-2
TGTGCCAGCAGTTCGGGACAGGGACTCCGGTTCTATGGCTACACCTTC
CASSSGQGLRFYGYTF
>12|-|TRBV5-5|-|TRBJ1-1
TGTGCCAGCAGCTTCATGAACACTGAAGCTTTCTTT
CASSFMNTEAFF
>14|-|TRBV30|-|TRBJ2-7
TGTGCCTGGAGTCCAATTGGGCTGCCCTACGAGCAGTACTTC
CAWSPIGLPYEQYF
>16|-|TRBV9|TRBD2|TRBJ2-3
TGTGCCAGCAGCGGCCCTCTGAGCGGGGGGCTTGATACGCAGTATTTT
CASSGPLSGGLDTQYF
>14|-|TRBV7-6|TRBD2|TRBJ2-3
TGTGCCAGCAGCTATAGCGGGAGCACAGATACGCAGTATTTT
CASSYSGSTDTQYF
>14|-|TRBV18|-|TRBJ2-7
TGTGCCAGCTCACCAGCCCAAGCGGGCCGCGAGCAGTACTTC
CASSPAQAGREQYF
>13|-|TRBV2|-|TRBJ2-7
TGTGCCAGCAGTGGTACGCAGTCCTACGAGCAGTACTTC
CASSGTQSYEQYF
>13|-|TRBV4-1|-|TRBJ2-1
TGCGCCAGCAGCCACCATAGCACACTCGAGCAGTTCTTC
CASSHHSTLEQFF
>14|-|TRBV6-1|-|TRBJ2-2
TGTGCCAGCAGTGAAGGTTATTTATACGGGGAGCTGTTTTTT
CASSEGYLYGELFF
>17|-|TRBV9|-|TRBJ1-4
TGTGCCAGCAGCCCAAGTTGGGGAGCCACAACTAATGAAAAACTGTTTTTT
CASSPSWGATTNEKLFF
>15|-|TRBV7-2|TRBD1|TRBJ2-5
TGTGCCAGCAGCTTAGTCGGGACAGGTCAAGAGACCCAGTACTTC
CASSLVGTGQETQYF
>15|-|TRBV12-5|-|TRBJ1-5
TGTGCTAGTGGTTCCGGACAGCAGAGCAATCAGCCCCAGCATTTT
CASGSGQQSNQPQHF
>15|-|TRBV7-2|TRBD2|TRBJ2-3
TGTGCCAGCAGCGGGACTAGCGGGGGCTCGGATACGCAGTATTTT
CASSGTSGGSDTQYF